The entry that follows covers one T cell receptor beta chain sequence. Assay used: immunoSEQ multiplex PCR; TCRdb lists only in-frame clones, some missing. The repertoire holds 140,000 or so clones, with 80% to 90% as singletons. The V gene end was trimmed by 4 bases and the J gene end by 9 bases; junction bases not matched to a gene: 9. Germline-derived CDR1 and CDR2 are SQVTM and ANQGSEA. This CDR3 is built from 14 residues. This specimen belongs to a study of blood T cell repertoires in COVID-19. The sequenced sample consisted of PBMCs or T cells enriched from blood (not recorded which). The chain uses TRBV29-1 and TRBJ2-1; TRBD2 agrees at 10 bases. The receptor was derived from a man in his 60s who had recovered from COVID-19. Here the CDR3 DNA reads TGCAGCGTTGTTGAACTAGCGGGAAGGGTTGAGCAGTTCTTC. It is translated as CSVVELAGRVEQFF.